The 21 T cell receptor beta chains in this list originate from one sample, sequenced in a study of early T cells in non-severe SARS-CoV-2 infection. One entry per CDR3 protein, called by TCRdb with MiXCR from the 5' RACE reads. This sample yields roughly 31,000 distinct CDR3 sequences, of which around 4.4% are seen a single time; over 10% belongs to the top ten. The sequenced sample consisted of whole blood. All receptors derive from an adult who was a healthcare worker with PCR-confirmed SARS-CoV-2 infection or an uninfected control (not recorded which).

Ten or more counts support this clonotype. The chain links TRBV5-1 to TRBJ2-5, with TRBD2 identical over 7 bases. V lost 1 base and J lost 1; bases outside the gene matches: 7. This CDR3 comprises 16 residues. CDR1 SGHRS and CDR2 YFSETQ come from the germline V gene. The CDR3 DNA reads as TGCGCCAGCAGCTTGTTGCCAGCGGGGTTCCAAGAGACCCAGTACTTC. Protein: CASSLLPAGFQETQYF.

The V gene is TRBV6-1, the J gene TRBJ2-4; 7 bases agree with TRBD1. This CDR3 spans 16 amino acids. The V and J ends lost 6 bases and 3 bases, in that order; junction bases with no gene match: 11. CDR1 is MNHNS, CDR2 SASEGT, per germline. In nucleotides, the CDR3 is TGTGCCAGCAGCGAACGACAGGGAATAGGCAAAAACATTCAGTACTTC. It specifies CASSERQGIGKNIQYF.

There are many counts of this clonotype. J is TRBJ2-2 and V is TRBV6-5; 11 bases align to TRBD2. This CDR3 comprises 16 residues. Germline V gene data show CDR1 as MNHEY and CDR2 as SVGAGI. V shed 6 bases and J 8 bases; nucleotides not matched to a gene: 11. The CDR3 bases are TGTGCCAGCAGGACGGGACTAGCGGACCCGATAGGGGAGCTGTTTTTT. Amino acid sequence: CASRTGLADPIGELFF.

Many counts were recorded for this clonotype. The chain recombines TRBV7-6 with TRBJ2-3; possible D gene TRBD2, 5 bases. The CDR3 is 14 amino acids. Germline V lookup: CDR1 SGHVS, CDR2 FNYEAQ. V was cut by 5 bases and J by 6 bases, with 15 bases left in between. CDR3 sequence: CASSPMVGADTQYF. The CDR3 coding sequence is TGTGCCAGCAGCCCCATGGTGGGAGCGGATACGCAGTATTTT.

This clonotype occurred many times. J is TRBJ1-1 and V is TRBV6-1; D remains ambiguous. Trimming shortened V by 2 bases and J by 0 bases, and 7 bases separated the two germline ends. CDR1 and CDR2 (germline): MNHNS, SASEGT. The CDR3 has 14 residues. CDR3 region: CASSEPTVNTEAFF. The CDR3 DNA reads as TGTGCCAGCAGTGAACCCACCGTGAACACTGAAGCTTTCTTT.

In this sample, this clonotype turned up a few times. V is TRBV29-1 and J is TRBJ2-3; the D gene is possibly TRBD2 (6 bases). Germline CDR1 is SQVTM and CDR2 is ANQGSEA. V lost 1 base to trimming and J lost 4 bases, with 6 bases between them. The CDR3 runs to 12 residues. Here the CDR3 reads CSVEGGADTQYF. In DNA, the CDR3 is TGCAGCGTTGAAGGGGGGGCAGATACGCAGTATTTT.

This clonotype was seen a few times. This chain uses TRBV2 with TRBJ2-1, with D unresolved. The CDR3 loop spans 15 amino acids. V was shortened by 2 bases and J by 1 base, with 9 bases between the two germline ends. The V gene's germline CDR1 is SNHLY and CDR2 FYNNEI. The CDR3 nucleotides are TGTGCCAGCAGTGAATTGGGCCAGTCCTACAATGAGCAGTTCTTC. It yields the protein CASSELGQSYNEQFF. Supplemented by reference TRBV2 and TRBJ2-1, the full variable domain reads EPEVTQTPSHQVTQMGQEVILRCVPISNHLYFYWYRQILGQKVEFLVSFYNNEISEKSEIFDDQFSVERPDGSNFTLKIRSTKLEDSAMYFCASSELGQSYNEQFFGPGTRLTVL.

The table lists this clonotype with many counts. The gene calls are TRBV6-6 and TRBJ2-7; D uncertain. Germline assignment: CDR1 MNHNY and CDR2 SVGAGI (reference sequence). Trimming removed 2 bases from V and 2 bases from J, with 4 bases in between. The CDR3 is 12 residues long. The CDR3: CASSYETYEQYF. The CDR3 nucleotides are TGTGCCAGCAGTTACGAAACCTACGAGCAGTACTTC.

This clonotype was counted ten times or more. CDR3 loop: CASTQLGGDSPLHF. In DNA form, the CDR3 reads TGTGCCAGCACCCAGTTAGGGGGGGATTCACCCCTCCACTTT. V is TRBV6-6 and J is TRBJ1-6; D perhaps matches TRBD1 (6 bases). This CDR3 spans 14 amino acids. CDR1 and CDR2 (germline): MNHNY, SVGAGI (reference sequence). Trimming cost V 7 bases and J 8 bases, with 15 bases left between them.

This clonotype was counted at least ten times. The rearrangement joins TRBV5-1 to TRBJ1-1, with 9 bases fitting TRBD1. The germline gives CDR1 SGHRS, CDR2 YFSETQ. V lost 4 bases to trimming and J lost 5 bases; unmatched junction nucleotides: 3. The CDR3 has 13 amino acids. CDR3 protein: CASSGTGRTEAFF. The CDR3 DNA sequence: TGCGCCAGCAGCGGGACAGGGCGGACTGAAGCTTTCTTT. The full variable domain, with the rest looked up from reference TRBV5-1 and TRBJ1-1, is KAGVTQTPRYLIKTRGQQVTLSCSPISGHRSVSWYQQTPGQGLQFLFEYFSETQRNKGNFPGRFSGRQFSNSRSEMNVSTLELGDSALYLCASSGTGRTEAFFGQGTRLTVV.

This clonotype came up a few times. The chain carries TRBV7-8 and TRBJ2-3; no definite D call. This CDR3 contains 14 residues. Trimming took 1 base from V and 2 from J, leaving 7 bases between them. Germline loops: CDR1 SGHVS, CDR2 FQNEAQ. Here the CDR3 reads CASSLEGFTDTQYF. CDR3 DNA sequence: TGTGCCAGCAGCTTAGAAGGGTTCACAGATACGCAGTATTTT. The variable domain in full, completed from reference TRBV7-8 and TRBJ2-3, reads GAGVSQSPRYKVAKRGQDVALRCDPISGHVSLFWYQQALGQGPEFLTYFQNEAQLDKSGLPSDRFFAERPEGSVSTLKIQRTQQEDSAVYLCASSLEGFTDTQYFGPGTRLTVL.

This chain connects TRBV29-1 to TRBJ1-1; D unclear. This CDR3 spans 12 amino acids. The ends were cut back, 6 bases at V and 1 base at J, with 9 bases in the middle. The germline gives CDR1 SQVTM, CDR2 ANQGSEA. The CDR3 coding sequence is TGCAGCGTCAACGCGCAGAACACTGAAGCTTTCTTT. It specifies CSVNAQNTEAFF.

This clonotype was seen a single time. The chain employs TRBV30 and TRBJ2-2; D is ambiguous. This CDR3 comprises 11 residues. Trimming shortened V by 3 bases and J by 4 bases, and 3 bases separated the two germline ends. In germline, CDR1 is GTSNPN, CDR2 SVGIG (reference sequence). CDR3 residues: CAWSRTGELFF. In DNA, the CDR3 is TGTGCCTGGAGCCGCACCGGGGAGCTGTTTTTT.

This clonotype was counted at least ten times. This sequence joins TRBV7-8 and TRBJ2-2; the D call may be TRBD1 or TRBD2 (5 bases each). Germline V CDR1 and CDR2: SGHVS, FQNEAQ. V was trimmed by 3 bases and J by 4 bases, leaving 12 bases between them. There are 15 residues in the CDR3. This CDR3 reads CASSLMGTATGELFF. CDR3 bases: TGTGCCAGCAGCTTGATGGGGACGGCCACCGGGGAGCTGTTTTTT.

This clonotype was counted only a few times. The rearrangement uses TRBV6-2 or TRBV6-3 and TRBJ2-7, with a tentative D call TRBD2 (5 bases). The V gene lost 7 bases and the J gene lost 2 bases, with 15 bases spanning the gap. Germline V gene lookup returns CDR1 MNHEY and CDR2 SVGEGT. The CDR3 is 14 amino acids. The CDR3 region has the DNA TGTGCCAGCATCCCCGCGGCGCGGGCCTACGAGCAGTACTTC. Translation gives CASIPAARAYEQYF.

In this sample, this clonotype turned up many times. The V gene is TRBV11-2, the J gene TRBJ1-5; D not resolved. Trimming took 1 base from V and 4 from J, leaving 8 bases between them. CDR3 length equals 14 residues. Germline V gene data show CDR1 as SGHAT and CDR2 as FQNNGV. CDR3 in amino acids: CASSLGSGNQPQHF. The CDR3 region has the DNA TGTGCCAGCAGCTTAGGTTCGGGAAATCAGCCCCAGCATTTT.

The chain employs TRBV12-3 or TRBV12-4 and TRBJ2-1, with 8 bases aligning to TRBD1. J lost 8 bases, V lost 1 base, and 13 bases had no gene match. The CDR3 has 17 amino acids. CDR3 coding DNA: TGTGCCAGCAGTTTAGATCGGTGGACAGGGTACGTGGATGAGCAGTTCTTC. Translation gives CASSLDRWTGYVDEQFF.

This clonotype came up many times. The chain joins TRBV30 to TRBJ2-5; D not certain. V was pared by 0 bases and J by 4 bases, with 3 bases between. Germline lookup yields CDR1 GTSNPN and CDR2 SVGIG (reference sequence). The length of the CDR3 is 11 residues. The CDR3 protein is CAWSVIETQYF. Written as DNA, the CDR3 is TGTGCCTGGAGTGTAATAGAGACCCAGTACTTC. Drawing the rest from reference TRBV30 and TRBJ2-5, the complete variable domain is SQTIHQWPATLVQPVGSPLSLECTVEGTSNPNLYWYRQAAGRGLQLLFYSVGIGQISSEVPQNLSASRPQDRQFILSSKKLLLSDSGFYLCAWSVIETQYFGPGTRLLVL.

This clonotype has just a few counts. The genes are TRBV27 and TRBJ2-2; 10 nucleotides line up with TRBD2. The CDR3 consists of 14 residues. The germline V gene encodes CDR1 MNHEY and CDR2 SMNVEV (reference sequence). The junction had 5 bases not matched to a gene; V was cut back by 6 bases and J by 7 bases. CDR3 coding DNA: TGTGCCAGCAGCCGACGACTAGCGGGCGGGGAGCTGTTTTTT. This codes for CASSRRLAGGELFF.

This clonotype occurred many times. V is TRBV13 and J is TRBJ2-7; D is undetermined. Deletions cut 1 base from V and 0 bases from J, with 4 bases between. Germline-derived CDR1 and CDR2 are PRHDT and FYEKMQ (reference sequence). There are 13 residues in the CDR3. The CDR3 region is CASSLVPSYEQYF. Written as DNA, the CDR3 is TGTGCCAGCAGCTTAGTTCCCTCCTACGAGCAGTACTTC.

There are many counts of this clonotype. The chain has TRBV5-1 and TRBJ2-2, with D possibly matching TRBD2 (5 bases). CDR3 length: 16 residues. CDR1 is SGHRS, CDR2 YFSETQ, per germline. V was clipped by 3 bases and J by 3 bases, with 15 bases between them. The CDR3 DNA reads as TGCGCCAGCAGCTCAAATGGACCGGGGTACACCGGGGAGCTGTTTTTT. This codes for CASSSNGPGYTGELFF.